The present TCR beta chain was sequenced within a study of OX40 agonist ivuxolimab in advanced cancers. Only in-frame clones appear in the TCRdb table, and some are missing; sequencing was by immunoSEQ multiplex PCR. The table shows 60,000 or so clones, with roughly 84% occurring only once. As for this clone: Its specificity is not known.

Germline V gene lookup returns CDR1 SNHLY and CDR2 FYNNEI. The CDR3 is 13 amino acids. V lost 5 bases to trimming and J lost 5 bases, with 10 bases between them. General study points: Low clonal expansion, among the lowest seen, marked partial responders at 0.1-3.0 mg/kg. CD4+ T cells averaged fewer expanded clones than CD8+ T cells.

The chain carries TRBV2 and TRBJ2-1; D perhaps matches TRBD2 (5 bases). Sequencing used CD4+ or CD8+ T cells sorted from blood, obtained in a trial of the OX40 agonist ivuxolimab. This receptor was obtained from an adult with an advanced solid tumor such as melanoma, head and neck, liver or kidney cancer. The DNA for the CDR3 is TGTGCCAGCAGTCTTGGACTCAACAATGAGCAGTTCTTC. Amino acid sequence: CASSLGLNNEQFF.